This T cell receptor beta chain stems from a study of CD8+CD57+ T cells in acquired aplastic anemia. Study-level findings and limits: Between patients and controls, approximately 29 CD8+ CDR3 sequences were found in common.

The CDR3 runs to 12 residues. Trimming took 6 bases from V and 8 from J, leaving 13 bases between them. CDR1 is SNHLY, CDR2 FYNNEI, per germline. Both TCR beta VDJ combination and CDR3 sequence profiling were carried out. Genomic DNA was the template for this profiling. Each CDR3 protein gets one entry after TCRdb re-called the reads with MiXCR. This sample has around 160,000 distinct CDR3 sequences, with less than 60% found just once. Selection for sequencing was limited to patients who had shown CD8+CD57+ cell expansion by flow cytometry. As to this clonotype: Its specificity is not known.

The TCR sequence derives from a human donor with aplastic anemia. The rearrangement uses TRBV2 and TRBJ1-2; D possibly corresponds to TRBD1 (5 bases). The specimen sequenced was sorted CD4+, CD8+, or CD8+CD57+ T cells (not recorded which) from PBMCs. The CDR3 DNA reads TGTGCCAGCAGGGAGGGGCTGAAGGGCTACACCTTC. Translating it yields CASREGLKGYTF.